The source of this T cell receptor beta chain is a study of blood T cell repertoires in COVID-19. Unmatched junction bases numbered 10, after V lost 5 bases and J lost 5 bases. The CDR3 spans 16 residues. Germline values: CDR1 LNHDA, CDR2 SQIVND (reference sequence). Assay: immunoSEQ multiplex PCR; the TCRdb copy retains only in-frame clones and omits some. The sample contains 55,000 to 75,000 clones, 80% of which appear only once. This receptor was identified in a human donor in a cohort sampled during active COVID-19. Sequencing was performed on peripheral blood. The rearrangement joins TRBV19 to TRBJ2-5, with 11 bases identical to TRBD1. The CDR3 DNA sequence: TGTGCCAGTAGTTCTACCCCGGGACAGGGGGTGGAGACCCAGTACTTC. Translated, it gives CASSSTPGQGVETQYF.